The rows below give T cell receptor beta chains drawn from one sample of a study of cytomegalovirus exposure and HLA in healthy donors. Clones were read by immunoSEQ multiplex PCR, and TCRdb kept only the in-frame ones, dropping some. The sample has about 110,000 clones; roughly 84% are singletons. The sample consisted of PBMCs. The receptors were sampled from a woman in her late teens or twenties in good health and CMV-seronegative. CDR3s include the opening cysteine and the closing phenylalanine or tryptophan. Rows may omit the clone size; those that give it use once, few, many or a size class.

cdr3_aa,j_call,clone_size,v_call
CASSVVWRGPTPEQYF,TRBJ2-7,NA,TRBV9
CASSLWGGQQETQYF,TRBJ2-5,NA,TRBV11-2
CAISDARANYGYTF,TRBJ1-2,NA,TRBV10-3
CATPKGGSGRDTF,TRBJ1-2,NA,TRBV21-1
CASSKSWTQSFYEQYF,TRBJ2-7,NA,TRBV21-1
CASSLAQVGNTIYF,TRBJ1-3,NA,TRBV5-6
CASSPGTEPATEQYF,TRBJ2-7,NA,TRBV18
CASRAVGESNTEAFF,TRBJ1-1,NA,TRBV5-4
CASSVQGTDTGELFF,TRBJ2-2,NA,TRBV19
CASRRDRVSGNTIYF,TRBJ1-3,once,TRBV6-6
CASSPGQGSQETQYF,TRBJ2-5,NA,TRBV6-5
CASSVAASGGYEQYF,TRBJ2-7,NA,TRBV9
CASSPGGYGYTF,TRBJ1-2,few,TRBV5-4
CASSLTESRGYEQYF,TRBJ2-7,NA,TRBV7-3
CASSQEMANSPLHF,TRBJ1-6,NA,TRBV4-1
CASSLGLAGGAEQYF,TRBJ2-7,NA,TRBV14
CASSDRGMLPNTEAFF,TRBJ1-1,few,TRBV19
CASSSGTGIHNEQFF,TRBJ2-1,many,TRBV9
CASSPLAPPTEAFF,TRBJ1-1,NA,TRBV7-3
CASSLAGTGELFF,TRBJ2-2,NA,TRBV5-1
CASKRGGQETQYF,TRBJ2-5,NA,TRBV19
CASSPMTGDYGYTF,TRBJ1-2,NA,TRBV2
CASSDSGGISTDTQYF,TRBJ2-3,NA,TRBV6-4
CASSLTGFIDNEQFF,TRBJ2-1,NA,TRBV6-5